This TCR beta chain was profiled in a study of blood T cell repertoires in COVID-19. Study in general: Acute and convalescent COVID-19 samples came from the United States, Italy and Spain. In each case, the material was cDNA or gDNA derived from T cells, B-cell-depleted T cells, or PBMCs.

The V and J ends lost 3 bases and 2 bases respectively, with 7 bases between them. The CDR3 spans 13 residues. Per germline, CDR1 LGHDT and CDR2 YNNKEL (reference sequence). As handled by the study authors: For nucleated cells, counts were estimated from reference gene primer amplification. Sequenced by immunoSEQ multiplex PCR; TCRdb stores in-frame clones only, minus some. V and J calls plus clone size are reproduced from that table; the DNA served to infer D and trimming. The table lists more than 65,000 clones, about four fifths of them singletons. Sample: peripheral blood. The rearrangement uses TRBV3-1 (or the pseudogene TRBV3-2) and TRBJ1-2; D ambiguous. The sequence was obtained from a human donor in a cohort sampled during active COVID-19. CDR3 loop: CASSQRVNYGYTF. CDR3 sequence (DNA): TGTGCCAGCAGCCAGAGGGTGAACTATGGCTACACCTTC.